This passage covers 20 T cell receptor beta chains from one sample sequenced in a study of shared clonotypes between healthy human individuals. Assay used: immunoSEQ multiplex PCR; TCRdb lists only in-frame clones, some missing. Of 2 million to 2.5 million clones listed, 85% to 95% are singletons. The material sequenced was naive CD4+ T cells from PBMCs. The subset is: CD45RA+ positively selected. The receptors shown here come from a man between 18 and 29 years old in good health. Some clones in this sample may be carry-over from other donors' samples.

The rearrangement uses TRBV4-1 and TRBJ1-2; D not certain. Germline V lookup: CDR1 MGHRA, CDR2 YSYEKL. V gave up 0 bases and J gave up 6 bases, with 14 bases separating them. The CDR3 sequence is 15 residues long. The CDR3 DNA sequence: TGCGCCAGCAGCCAAGATATGCGGTTGTGGGATGGCTACACCTTC. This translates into CASSQDMRLWDGYTF.

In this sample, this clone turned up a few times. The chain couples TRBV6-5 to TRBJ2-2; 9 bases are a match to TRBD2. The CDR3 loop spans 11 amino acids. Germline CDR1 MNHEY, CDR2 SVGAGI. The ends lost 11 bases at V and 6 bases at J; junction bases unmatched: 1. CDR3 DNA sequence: TGTGCCGCGGGGGGGCCCGGGGAGCTGTTTTTT. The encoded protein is CAAGGPGELFF.

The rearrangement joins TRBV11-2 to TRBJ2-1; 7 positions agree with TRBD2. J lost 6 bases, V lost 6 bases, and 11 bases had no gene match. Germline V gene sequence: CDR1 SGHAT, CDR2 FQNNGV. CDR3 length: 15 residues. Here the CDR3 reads CASSPTAGTVNEQFF. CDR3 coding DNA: TGTGCCAGCAGTCCGACAGCGGGGACGGTCAATGAGCAGTTCTTC. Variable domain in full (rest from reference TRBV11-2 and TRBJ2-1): EAGVAQSPRYKIIEKRQSVAFWCNPISGHATLYWYQQILGQGPKLLIQFQNNGVVDDSQLPKDRFSAERLKGVDSTLKIQPAKLEDSAVYLCASSPTAGTVNEQFFGPGTRLTVL.

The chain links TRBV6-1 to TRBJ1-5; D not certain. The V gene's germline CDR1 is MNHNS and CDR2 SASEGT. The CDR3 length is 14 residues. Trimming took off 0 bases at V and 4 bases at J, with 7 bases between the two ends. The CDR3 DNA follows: TGTGCCAGCAGTGAAGCGCTTCCAAATCAGCCCCAGCATTTT. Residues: CASSEALPNQPQHF.

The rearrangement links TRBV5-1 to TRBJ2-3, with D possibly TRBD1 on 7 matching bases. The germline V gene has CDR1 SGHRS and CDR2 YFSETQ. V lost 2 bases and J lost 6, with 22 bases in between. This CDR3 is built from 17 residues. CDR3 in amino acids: CASSFIPGQGGRDTQYF. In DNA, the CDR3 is TGCGCCAGCAGCTTCATCCCGGGGCAGGGGGGTCGGGATACGCAGTATTTT.

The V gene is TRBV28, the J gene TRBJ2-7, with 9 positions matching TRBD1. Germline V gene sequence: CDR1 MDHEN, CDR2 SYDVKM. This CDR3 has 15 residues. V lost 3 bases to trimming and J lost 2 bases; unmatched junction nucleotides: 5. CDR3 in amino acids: CASSFTGTGTYEQYF. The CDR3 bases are TGTGCCAGCAGTTTCACCGGGACAGGGACCTACGAGCAGTACTTC.

The CDR3 DNA is TGCAGCGTCCCCCGGGACAGGGACCCCTACGAGCAGTACTTC. Its translation is CSVPRDRDPYEQYF. The J gene is TRBJ2-7, the V gene TRBV29-1, with 9 bases aligning to TRBD1. V lost 6 bases and J lost 2; bases outside the gene matches: 8. CDR3 length: 14 residues. Germline values: CDR1 SQVTM, CDR2 ANQGSEA.

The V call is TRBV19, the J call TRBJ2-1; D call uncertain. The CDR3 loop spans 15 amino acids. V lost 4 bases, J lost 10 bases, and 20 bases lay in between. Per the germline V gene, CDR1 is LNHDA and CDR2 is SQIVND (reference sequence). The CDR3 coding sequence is TGTGCCAGTAGTACCAACGCTCCTAGGTTCGGCGAGCAGTTCTTC. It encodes CASSTNAPRFGEQFF.

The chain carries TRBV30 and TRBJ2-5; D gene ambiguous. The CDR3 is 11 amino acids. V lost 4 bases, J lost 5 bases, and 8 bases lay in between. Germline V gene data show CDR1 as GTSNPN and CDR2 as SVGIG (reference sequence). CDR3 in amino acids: CAWTHLETQYF. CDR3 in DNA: TGTGCCTGGACCCACTTGGAGACCCAGTACTTC.

The CDR3 DNA reads as TGTGCCAGCAGTTCCCTGGGAGGGGGCAGGGAGACCCAGTACTTC. Amino acid sequence: CASSSLGGGRETQYF. The chain joins TRBV28 to TRBJ2-5, with D perhaps matching TRBD1 or TRBD2 (7 bases each). Per the germline V gene, CDR1 is MDHEN and CDR2 is SYDVKM. CDR3 length: 15 residues. V was shortened by 4 bases and J by 5 bases, with 17 bases between the two germline ends.

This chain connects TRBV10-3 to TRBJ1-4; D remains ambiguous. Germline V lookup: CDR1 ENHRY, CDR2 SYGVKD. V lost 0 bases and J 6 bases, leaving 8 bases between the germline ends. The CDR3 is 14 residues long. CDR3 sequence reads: CAISESGSDEKLFF. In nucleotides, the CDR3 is TGTGCCATCAGTGAGTCAGGGAGTGATGAAAAACTGTTTTTT.

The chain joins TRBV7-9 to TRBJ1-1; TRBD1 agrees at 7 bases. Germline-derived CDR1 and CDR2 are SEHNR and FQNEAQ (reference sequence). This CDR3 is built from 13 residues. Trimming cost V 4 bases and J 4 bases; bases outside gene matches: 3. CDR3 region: CASSSTGSTEAFF. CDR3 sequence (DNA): TGTGCCAGCAGCTCGACAGGGAGCACTGAAGCTTTCTTT.

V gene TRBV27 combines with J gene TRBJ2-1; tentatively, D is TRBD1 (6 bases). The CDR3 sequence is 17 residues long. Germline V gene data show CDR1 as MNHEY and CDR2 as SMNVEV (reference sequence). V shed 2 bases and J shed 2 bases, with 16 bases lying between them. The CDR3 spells CASSLRFAGVPYNEQFF. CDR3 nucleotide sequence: TGTGCCAGCAGTTTACGGTTTGCAGGGGTCCCCTACAATGAGCAGTTCTTC.

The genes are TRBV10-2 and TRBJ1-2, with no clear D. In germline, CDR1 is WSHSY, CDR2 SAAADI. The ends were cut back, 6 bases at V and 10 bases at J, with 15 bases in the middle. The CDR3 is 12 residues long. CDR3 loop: CASRRTGMDYTF. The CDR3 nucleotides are TGCGCCAGCAGACGCACGGGCATGGACTACACCTTC.

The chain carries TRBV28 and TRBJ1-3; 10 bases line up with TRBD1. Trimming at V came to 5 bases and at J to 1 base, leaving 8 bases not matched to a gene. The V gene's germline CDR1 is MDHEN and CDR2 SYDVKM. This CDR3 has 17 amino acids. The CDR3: CASSPFRDRGSGNTIYF. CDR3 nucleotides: TGTGCCAGCAGTCCTTTTAGGGACAGGGGATCTGGAAACACCATATATTTT.

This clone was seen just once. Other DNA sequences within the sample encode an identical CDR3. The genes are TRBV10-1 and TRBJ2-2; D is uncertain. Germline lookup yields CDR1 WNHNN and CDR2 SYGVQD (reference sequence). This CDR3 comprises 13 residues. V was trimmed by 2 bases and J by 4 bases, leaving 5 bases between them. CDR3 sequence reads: CASSEGGTGELFF. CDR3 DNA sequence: TGCGCCAGCAGTGAGGGTGGCACCGGGGAGCTGTTTTTT.

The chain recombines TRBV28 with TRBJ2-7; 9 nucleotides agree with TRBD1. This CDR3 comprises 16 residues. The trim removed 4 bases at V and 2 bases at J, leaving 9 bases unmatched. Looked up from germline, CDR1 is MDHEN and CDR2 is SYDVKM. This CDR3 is CASSSSGTGKPYEQYF. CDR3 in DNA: TGTGCCAGCAGTTCCTCCGGGACAGGGAAACCCTACGAGCAGTACTTC.

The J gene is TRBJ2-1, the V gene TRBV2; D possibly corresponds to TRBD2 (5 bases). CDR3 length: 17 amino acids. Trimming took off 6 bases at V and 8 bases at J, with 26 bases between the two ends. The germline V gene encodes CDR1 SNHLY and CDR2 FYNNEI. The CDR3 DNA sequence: TGTGCCAGCAGCGAACGACCTCGGCCCAACCAGAGGGATGAGCAGTTCTTC. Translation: CASSERPRPNQRDEQFF.

For the CDR3, the DNA is TGTGCCAGCAGTGAACTTCAAGGCGTTATTAGCACCGGGGAGCTGTTTTTT. Amino acid sequence: CASSELQGVISTGELFF. This chain links TRBV6-1 with TRBJ2-2; no definite D call. Germline V lookup: CDR1 MNHNS, CDR2 SASEGT. V gave up 2 bases and J gave up 4 bases, with 17 bases separating them. The CDR3 is 17 amino acids.

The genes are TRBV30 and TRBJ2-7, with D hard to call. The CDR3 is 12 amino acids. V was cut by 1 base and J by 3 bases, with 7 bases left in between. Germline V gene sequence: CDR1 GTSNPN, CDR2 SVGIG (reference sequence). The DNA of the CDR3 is TGTGCCTGGAGTGGACGGATCTACGAGCAGTACTTC. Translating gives CAWSGRIYEQYF.